The clone carrying this T cell receptor beta chain has a handful of counts. Its antigen is as yet unknown. The use of a sample-barcoded 5' primer and a J-beta primer mix characterized a second PCR of roughly 6 to 11 cycles. A tag from a template-switch adaptor with 12 random nucleotides marked each cDNA molecule. In TCRdb, the 5' RACE reads were re-called with MiXCR into one record per CDR3 protein. Of some 860,000 distinct CDR3 sequences in the sample, 56% were seen once. This sample was taken from a study of blood T cells in healthy people across ages. Study-level points and caveats: Per-million-T-cell TCR beta diversity fell roughly linearly with age.

Isolation yielded PBMCs, at least 7 million per sample, in every case. V was pared by 5 bases and J by 3 bases, with 9 bases of the junction left unmatched. CDR3 length: 16 amino acids. Germline loops: CDR1 MDHEN, CDR2 SYDVKM. This TCR was sampled from a man aged 40-49 years in good health. The sequenced sample was blood. The chain recombines TRBV28 with TRBJ2-1; 8 bases are a match to TRBD2. The CDR3 loop reads CASSPPRGRNYNEQFF. In nucleotides, the CDR3 is TGTGCCAGCAGTCCGCCTCGCGGGAGGAACTACAATGAGCAGTTCTTC. Together with reference TRBV28 and TRBJ2-1, the CDR3 gives the full variable domain: DVKVTQSSRYLVKRTGEKVFLECVQDMDHENMFWYRQDPGLGLRLIYFSYDVKMKEKGDIPEGYSVSREKKERFSLILESASTNQTSMYLCASSPPRGRNYNEQFFGPGTRLTVL.